A selection of T cell receptor beta chains follows, all from one sample in a study of blood T cell repertoires in COVID-19. Only in-frame clones appear in the TCRdb table, and some are missing; sequencing was by immunoSEQ multiplex PCR. The repertoire has 200,000 or so clones, over 80% of them found once; the top ten carry 5.2%. Sequencing input: peripheral blood. The receptors were gathered from a woman between 25 and 40 years old with acute or convalescent COVID-19. Each CDR3 is given with its conserved first and last residue. The order of the fields is clone size, V gene, D gene, J gene, CDR3 DNA, CDR3 protein. A D gene is named only where the DNA matches it firmly. Only part of the rows carry a size: once, few, many, or a class if the clone is expanded.

clone_size: -
v_call: TRBV5-1
d_call: -
j_call: TRBJ2-3
cdr3_nt: TGCGCCAGCAGCTTGTCGGCGGGGACTAGCACAGATACGCAGTATTTT
cdr3_aa: CASSLSAGTSTDTQYF

clone_size: -
v_call: TRBV11-2
d_call: TRBD2
j_call: TRBJ2-1
cdr3_nt: TGTGCCAGCAGCCCGGGACCCTCTAGCGGGAGATTTAATGAGCAGTTCTTC
cdr3_aa: CASSPGPSSGRFNEQFF

clone_size: -
v_call: TRBV18
d_call: -
j_call: TRBJ1-5
cdr3_nt: TGTGCCAGCTCACCGACAACTAGCAATCAGCCCCAGCATTTT
cdr3_aa: CASSPTTSNQPQHF

clone_size: few
v_call: TRBV28
d_call: TRBD2
j_call: TRBJ2-1
cdr3_nt: TGTGCCAGCAGTCCCCCCAGCGGGGAGAAGTTCTTC
cdr3_aa: CASSPPSGEKFF

clone_size: -
v_call: TRBV3-1/TRBV3-2
d_call: -
j_call: TRBJ2-7
cdr3_nt: TGTGCCAGCAGCCTCGGGGCTAGCGCCAATGGCGGGCAGTACTTC
cdr3_aa: CASSLGASANGGQYF

clone_size: -
v_call: TRBV6-1
d_call: -
j_call: TRBJ2-1
cdr3_nt: TGTGCCAGCATAAGGGGCCCTTCCTACAATGAGCAGTTCTTC
cdr3_aa: CASIRGPSYNEQFF

clone_size: -
v_call: TRBV7-9
d_call: TRBD2
j_call: TRBJ2-1
cdr3_nt: TGTGCCAGCAGCTTTAACGCGGGGGGCCACAATGAGCAGTTCTTC
cdr3_aa: CASSFNAGGHNEQFF

clone_size: -
v_call: TRBV5-1
d_call: TRBD2
j_call: TRBJ2-1
cdr3_nt: TGCGCCAGCAGCTTGGACCCTAGCGGGAGGAATGAGCAGTTCTTC
cdr3_aa: CASSLDPSGRNEQFF

clone_size: few
v_call: TRBV6-4
d_call: -
j_call: TRBJ2-3
cdr3_nt: TGTGCCAGCAGTGACTTCCTGGGGAGTACAGATACGCAGTATTTT
cdr3_aa: CASSDFLGSTDTQYF

clone_size: -
v_call: TRBV6-1
d_call: TRBD2
j_call: TRBJ2-2
cdr3_nt: TGTGCCAGCAGTGGACTAGCGGGGGTGAACACCGGGGAGCTGTTTTTT
cdr3_aa: CASSGLAGVNTGELFF

clone_size: -
v_call: TRBV3-1/TRBV3-2
d_call: -
j_call: TRBJ2-7
cdr3_nt: TGTGCCAGCAGCCAAGCTCGCCAGACCTACGAGCAGTACTTC
cdr3_aa: CASSQARQTYEQYF

clone_size: -
v_call: TRBV19
d_call: -
j_call: TRBJ1-2
cdr3_nt: TGTGCCAGTAAGGGCCTCCGGGGGAAAGGTCCTAACTATGGCTACACCTTC
cdr3_aa: CASKGLRGKGPNYGYTF

clone_size: -
v_call: TRBV9
d_call: TRBD2
j_call: TRBJ2-3
cdr3_nt: TGTGCCAGCAGCCCTGGGACTAGAACAGATACGCAGTATTTT
cdr3_aa: CASSPGTRTDTQYF

clone_size: few
v_call: TRBV6-2/TRBV6-3
d_call: -
j_call: TRBJ2-2
cdr3_nt: TGTGCCAGCAGTTCCCGAATTATGAGCACCGGGGAGCTGTTTTTT
cdr3_aa: CASSSRIMSTGELFF

clone_size: -
v_call: TRBV27
d_call: TRBD1
j_call: TRBJ2-7
cdr3_nt: TGTGCCAGCGGGGACAGGGGGTACGAGCAGTACTTC
cdr3_aa: CASGDRGYEQYF

clone_size: -
v_call: TRBV19
d_call: TRBD1
j_call: TRBJ1-5
cdr3_nt: TGTGCCAGTAGTAAAACAGGGGGTCGGAGCAATCAGCCCCAGCATTTT
cdr3_aa: CASSKTGGRSNQPQHF

clone_size: -
v_call: TRBV27
d_call: -
j_call: TRBJ2-1
cdr3_nt: TGTGCCAGCAGTTTATCTTCGACAGGCAACTACAATGAGCAGTTCTTC
cdr3_aa: CASSLSSTGNYNEQFF

clone_size: -
v_call: TRBV7-2
d_call: -
j_call: TRBJ1-2
cdr3_nt: TGTGCCAGCAGCTTAACAGGCAGGGATTATGGCTACACCTTC
cdr3_aa: CASSLTGRDYGYTF

clone_size: -
v_call: TRBV19
d_call: TRBD1
j_call: TRBJ1-2
cdr3_nt: TGTGCCAGTAGTGCGGGACAGGGGCTAGTTGGAGGCTACACCTTC
cdr3_aa: CASSAGQGLVGGYTF

clone_size: -
v_call: TRBV4-1
d_call: TRBD1
j_call: TRBJ1-6
cdr3_nt: TGCGCCAGCAGCCCAGGAGGCGCGACAGGGTTGGGATCACCCCTCCACTTT
cdr3_aa: CASSPGGATGLGSPLHF

clone_size: -
v_call: TRBV12-3/TRBV12-4
d_call: -
j_call: TRBJ1-6
cdr3_nt: TGTGCCAGCAAAGGGGGTGGTAATTCACCCCTCCACTTT
cdr3_aa: CASKGGGNSPLHF

clone_size: -
v_call: TRBV28
d_call: -
j_call: TRBJ1-6
cdr3_nt: TGTGCCAGCAGTTTAAACAGGGTGTCACCCCTCCACTTT
cdr3_aa: CASSLNRVSPLHF

clone_size: many
v_call: TRBV4-3
d_call: -
j_call: TRBJ1-4
cdr3_nt: TGCGCCAGCAGCCAGTCGAGGGTTCCAACTAATGAAAAACTGTTTTTT
cdr3_aa: CASSQSRVPTNEKLFF

clone_size: -
v_call: TRBV5-8
d_call: TRBD2
j_call: TRBJ2-7
cdr3_nt: TGTGCCAGCAGCTTGCTAGCGGCTTCCTACGAGCAGTACTTC
cdr3_aa: CASSLLAASYEQYF

clone_size: once
v_call: TRBV28
d_call: TRBD1
j_call: TRBJ2-5
cdr3_nt: TGTGCCAGCAGTTCTTGGGACAGCCACCGCCAAGAGACCCAGTACTTC
cdr3_aa: CASSSWDSHRQETQYF

clone_size: -
v_call: TRBV13
d_call: TRBD1
j_call: TRBJ1-1
cdr3_nt: TGTGCCAGCAGCCTCAACAGGGGGATGAACACTGAAGCTTTCTTT
cdr3_aa: CASSLNRGMNTEAFF

clone_size: -
v_call: TRBV14
d_call: -
j_call: TRBJ1-1
cdr3_nt: TGTGCCAGCAGCCTCACTTTGAACACTGAAGCTTTCTTT
cdr3_aa: CASSLTLNTEAFF

clone_size: -
v_call: TRBV7-8
d_call: TRBD1
j_call: TRBJ1-5
cdr3_nt: TGTGCCAGCAGCTTAGACGGACAGGGCTTCAATCAGCCCCAGCATTTT
cdr3_aa: CASSLDGQGFNQPQHF

clone_size: -
v_call: TRBV28
d_call: TRBD1
j_call: TRBJ1-4
cdr3_nt: TGTGCCAGCAGTTTGTCCCGGGACAGGGGGGAGAAACTGTTTTTT
cdr3_aa: CASSLSRDRGEKLFF

clone_size: -
v_call: TRBV7-2
d_call: -
j_call: TRBJ2-7
cdr3_nt: TGTGCCAGCAGCCCCCGGCCACTTTCGACGGGCGAGCAGTACTTC
cdr3_aa: CASSPRPLSTGEQYF

clone_size: -
v_call: TRBV6-5
d_call: -
j_call: TRBJ1-3
cdr3_nt: TGTGCCAGCAATCCGGGACAACCTTTTGGAAACACCATATATTTT
cdr3_aa: CASNPGQPFGNTIYF

clone_size: -
v_call: TRBV3-1/TRBV3-2
d_call: -
j_call: TRBJ1-2
cdr3_nt: TGTGCCAGCAGCCAAGAGGAGGGTACTCTCCTGATCGGAGGCTACACCTTC
cdr3_aa: CASSQEEGTLLIGGYTF

clone_size: -
v_call: TRBV29-1
d_call: TRBD2
j_call: TRBJ2-1
cdr3_nt: TGCAGCGTTAAGGTAGCGGGAGAGGGATGGGGGTTCTTC
cdr3_aa: CSVKVAGEGWGFF

clone_size: -
v_call: TRBV27
d_call: -
j_call: TRBJ1-1
cdr3_nt: TGTGCCAGCAGTTACAGGGCCCTTGAAGCTTTCTTT
cdr3_aa: CASSYRALEAFF

clone_size: -
v_call: TRBV7-8
d_call: -
j_call: TRBJ2-7
cdr3_nt: TGTGCCAGCAGCCCGGGGGGCAGCTCCTACGAGCAGTACTTC
cdr3_aa: CASSPGGSSYEQYF

clone_size: -
v_call: TRBV30
d_call: -
j_call: TRBJ2-3
cdr3_nt: TGTGCCTGGAGTGTTAGCTTGGGCACAGATACGCAGTATTTT
cdr3_aa: CAWSVSLGTDTQYF

clone_size: -
v_call: TRBV11-3
d_call: -
j_call: TRBJ2-5
cdr3_nt: TGTGCCAGCAGCTTAGAGGACTACCGGGACTCCCACCGATTCGGGGAGACCCAGTACTTC
cdr3_aa: CASSLEDYRDSHRFGETQYF

clone_size: many
v_call: TRBV7-2
d_call: -
j_call: TRBJ1-3
cdr3_nt: TGTGCCAGCAGCTTAGCGCACAGCGGAAACACCATATATTTT
cdr3_aa: CASSLAHSGNTIYF

clone_size: -
v_call: TRBV19
d_call: TRBD1
j_call: TRBJ1-1
cdr3_nt: TGTGCCAGTAGGCCTAGGACAGGAGGGAGGACTGAAGCTTTCTTT
cdr3_aa: CASRPRTGGRTEAFF

clone_size: -
v_call: TRBV19
d_call: TRBD1
j_call: TRBJ1-5
cdr3_nt: TGTGCCAGTAGTCCTCCGCCGACAGGGGTATTCAATCAGCCCCAGCATTTT
cdr3_aa: CASSPPPTGVFNQPQHF

clone_size: -
v_call: TRBV28
d_call: TRBD2
j_call: TRBJ2-1
cdr3_nt: TGTGCCAGCAGTCCCGGGACTAGGGAAAACAATGAGCAGTTCTTC
cdr3_aa: CASSPGTRENNEQFF

clone_size: -
v_call: TRBV28
d_call: -
j_call: TRBJ2-7
cdr3_nt: TGTGCCAGCAGTTTATACTTAACTGGGAGCTCCTACGAGCAGTACTTC
cdr3_aa: CASSLYLTGSSYEQYF

clone_size: -
v_call: TRBV28
d_call: -
j_call: TRBJ1-5
cdr3_nt: TGTGCCAGCCTTGGGGGACTCATAAATCAGCCCCAGCATTTT
cdr3_aa: CASLGGLINQPQHF

clone_size: -
v_call: TRBV4-2
d_call: TRBD1
j_call: TRBJ2-7
cdr3_nt: TGTGCCAGCAGCCAAGGTGGGGGACAGGGGATCTACGAGCAGTACTTC
cdr3_aa: CASSQGGGQGIYEQYF

clone_size: once
v_call: TRBV10-3
d_call: TRBD1
j_call: TRBJ1-1
cdr3_nt: TGTGCCATCAGTGAGCTTGGACAGGGGGAGGCTTTCTTT
cdr3_aa: CAISELGQGEAFF

clone_size: many
v_call: TRBV5-5
d_call: TRBD2
j_call: TRBJ2-7
cdr3_nt: TGTGCCAGCAGCACATCGGGACTAGCGAACTACGAGCAGTACTTC
cdr3_aa: CASSTSGLANYEQYF

clone_size: -
v_call: TRBV19
d_call: -
j_call: TRBJ2-6
cdr3_nt: TGTGCCAGTAGTACCGGGGTAGCTGGGGCCAACGTCCTGACTTTC
cdr3_aa: CASSTGVAGANVLTF

clone_size: -
v_call: TRBV9
d_call: TRBD2
j_call: TRBJ2-1
cdr3_nt: TGTGCCAGCAGCGTCGCGCTAGCGGGGGGAAACAATGAGCAGTTCTTC
cdr3_aa: CASSVALAGGNNEQFF

clone_size: -
v_call: TRBV11-2
d_call: TRBD1
j_call: TRBJ1-2
cdr3_nt: TGTGCCAGCAGCTCGACGCGGGACAGGGAACAACGCTATGGCTACACCTTC
cdr3_aa: CASSSTRDREQRYGYTF

clone_size: -
v_call: TRBV6-5
d_call: TRBD2
j_call: TRBJ2-6
cdr3_nt: TGTGCCAGCAGTTACGAGGGAGGGTCCGGGGCCAACGTCCTGACTTTC
cdr3_aa: CASSYEGGSGANVLTF

clone_size: -
v_call: TRBV5-8
d_call: -
j_call: TRBJ2-7
cdr3_nt: TGTGCCAGCAGCTTGGTAGGTTGGCTAGGGGGATCCTACGAGCAGTACTTC
cdr3_aa: CASSLVGWLGGSYEQYF

clone_size: -
v_call: TRBV5-1
d_call: -
j_call: TRBJ1-1
cdr3_nt: TGCGCCAGCAGCTCTGCTGGACACCCGAACACTGAAGCTTTCTTT
cdr3_aa: CASSSAGHPNTEAFF

clone_size: -
v_call: TRBV11-2
d_call: -
j_call: TRBJ1-2
cdr3_nt: TGTGCCAGCAGCTCATCCCCAGGGTTTGGCTACACCTTC
cdr3_aa: CASSSSPGFGYTF

clone_size: few
v_call: TRBV18
d_call: -
j_call: TRBJ2-7
cdr3_nt: TGTGCCAGCTCTCAAGACTGGTACGAGCAGTACTTC
cdr3_aa: CASSQDWYEQYF

clone_size: -
v_call: TRBV12-3/TRBV12-4
d_call: -
j_call: TRBJ1-2
cdr3_nt: TGTGCCAGCAGAGGGGTCGTGGACTATGGCTACACCTTC
cdr3_aa: CASRGVVDYGYTF

clone_size: -
v_call: TRBV7-8
d_call: -
j_call: TRBJ2-1
cdr3_nt: TGTGCCAGCAGTTATACCACCGGGAGCTCCTACAATGAGCAGTTCTTC
cdr3_aa: CASSYTTGSSYNEQFF

clone_size: few
v_call: TRBV5-1
d_call: TRBD1
j_call: TRBJ1-2
cdr3_nt: TGCGCCAGCAGCTTGGGGACAGGGATCGGTGGCTACACCTTC
cdr3_aa: CASSLGTGIGGYTF